This T cell receptor beta chain was retrieved from a study of shared clonotypes between healthy human individuals. This table comes from immunoSEQ multiplex PCR, and its TCRdb copy is limited to in-frame clones, with some not included. The repertoire consists of more than 2 million clones, with about 95% occurring once and the leading ten covering about 1.1%. Findings and caveats of the study: Naive subsets, compared against memory subsets, generally had larger estimated richness values. Non-shared clonotypes displayed generation probabilities falling below those of clonotypes present in all four donors. In a handful of donors, around 5% of naive CD4 clonotypes appeared in common.

Of note for this clone: No antigen is known for it.

Terminally differentiated effector memory CD45RA+ cells were left out of the naive CD8 fraction, which was CD45RO-negative and positively selected for CCR7. The donors were adults (healthy and HIV-negative) with no recent acute infections or vaccinations. The source is a man aged 18 to 29 in good health. The sample was naive CD8+ T cells sorted from blood.

CDR3 sequence reads: CASSDENGHFGSNQPQHF. The CDR3 DNA reads TGTGCCAGCAGTGATGAAAATGGGCACTTCGGTAGCAATCAGCCCCAGCATTTT. The chain joins TRBV2 to TRBJ1-5; D not certain. With 3 bases removed from V and 0 bases from J, the gap between germline ends came to 18 bases. This CDR3 contains 18 residues. Per germline, CDR1 SNHLY and CDR2 FYNNEI.